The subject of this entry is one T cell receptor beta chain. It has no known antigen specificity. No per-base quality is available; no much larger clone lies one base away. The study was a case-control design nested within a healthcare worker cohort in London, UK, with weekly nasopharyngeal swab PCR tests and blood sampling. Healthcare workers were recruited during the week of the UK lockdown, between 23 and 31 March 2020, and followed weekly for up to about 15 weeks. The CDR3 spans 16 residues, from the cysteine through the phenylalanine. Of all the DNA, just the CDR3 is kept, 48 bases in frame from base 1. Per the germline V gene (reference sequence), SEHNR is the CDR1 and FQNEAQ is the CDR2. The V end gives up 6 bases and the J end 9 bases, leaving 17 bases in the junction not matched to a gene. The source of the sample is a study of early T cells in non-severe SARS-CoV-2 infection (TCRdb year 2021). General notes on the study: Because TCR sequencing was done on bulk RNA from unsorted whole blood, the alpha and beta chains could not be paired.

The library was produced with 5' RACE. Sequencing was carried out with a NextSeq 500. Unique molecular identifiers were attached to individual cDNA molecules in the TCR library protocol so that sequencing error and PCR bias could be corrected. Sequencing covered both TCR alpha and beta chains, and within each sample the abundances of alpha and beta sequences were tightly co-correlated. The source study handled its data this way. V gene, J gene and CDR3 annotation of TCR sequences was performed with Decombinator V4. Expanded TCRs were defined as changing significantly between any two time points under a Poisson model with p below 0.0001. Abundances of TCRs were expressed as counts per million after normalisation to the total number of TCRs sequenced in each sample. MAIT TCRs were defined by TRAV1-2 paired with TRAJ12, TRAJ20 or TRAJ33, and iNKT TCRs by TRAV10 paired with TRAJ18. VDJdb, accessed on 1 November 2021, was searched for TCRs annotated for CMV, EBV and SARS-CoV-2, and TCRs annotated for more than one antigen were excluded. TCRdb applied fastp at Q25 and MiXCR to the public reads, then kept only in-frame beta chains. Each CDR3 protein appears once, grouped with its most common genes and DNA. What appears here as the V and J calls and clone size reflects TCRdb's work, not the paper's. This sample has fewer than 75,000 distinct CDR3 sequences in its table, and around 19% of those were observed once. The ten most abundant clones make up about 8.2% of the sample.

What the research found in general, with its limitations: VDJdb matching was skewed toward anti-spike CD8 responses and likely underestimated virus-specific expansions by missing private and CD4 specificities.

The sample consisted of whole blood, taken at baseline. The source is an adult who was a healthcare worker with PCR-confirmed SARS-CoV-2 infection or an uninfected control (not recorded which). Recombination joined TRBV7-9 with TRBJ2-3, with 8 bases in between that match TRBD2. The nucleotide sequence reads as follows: TGTGCCAGCAGTCCCCGGGGGAGCGCGGGAGGTGGCACGCAGTATTTT. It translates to CASSPRGSAGGGTQYF.